The 26 T cell receptor beta chains below were found in one sample sequenced in a study of CD8+ T cells in alopecia areata. Treatment noted: oral pan-JAK inhibitor, 5-10 mg twice daily. Sequencing relied on a cDNA template that was reverse transcribed from extracted RNA. Measured with immunoSEQ multiplex PCR; TCRdb has only the in-frame clones, and not every one. This table has approximately 300,000 clones, 58% appearing once. Material: CD4+ T cells sorted from blood, obtained at week 24, from a patient treated with tofacitinib. Receptor source: a human donor with alopecia areata.

This clone has just one count. The junction differs from germline at one of its ends, possibly a read error. This chain's CDR3 is CASSLGTGKQSF. The CDR3 bases are TGTGCCAGCAGTCTCGGGACAGGGAAACAGTCCTTC. V gene TRBV27 combines with J gene TRBJ2-7, with 9 positions matching TRBD1. Germline V gene sequence: CDR1 MNHEY, CDR2 SMNVEV (reference sequence). The CDR3 is made up of 12 amino acids.

This clone came up a few times. The chain carries TRBV5-6 and TRBJ2-5; the match to TRBD2 covers 15 bases. The CDR3 is 15 amino acids. Germline CDR1 is SGHDT and CDR2 is YYEEEE. After removal of 4 bases from V and 6 bases from J, the junction contained 4 bases not matched to a gene. This chain's CDR3 is CASSQGTSGRQTQYF. The CDR3 region has the DNA TGTGCCAGCAGCCAGGGGACTAGCGGGAGGCAGACCCAGTACTTC.

The CDR3 loop reads CASMRLDQETQYF. CDR3 bases: TGTGCCAGCATGAGGCTGGACCAAGAGACCCAGTACTTC. The V call is TRBV27, the J call TRBJ2-5; D gene ambiguous. Between the trimmed V and J ends, which lost 7 bases and 0 bases, there was a span of 9 bases. There are 13 residues in the CDR3. The V gene's germline CDR1 is MNHEY and CDR2 SMNVEV (reference sequence).

The chain's CDR3 is CSVKTSGGNTGELFF. The CDR3 coding sequence is TGCAGCGTTAAAACTAGCGGGGGTAACACCGGGGAGCTGTTTTTT. The chain combines TRBV29-1 with TRBJ2-2; TRBD2 matches at 11 bases. The CDR3 runs to 15 residues. The V gene end was trimmed by 5 bases and the J gene end by 2 bases; junction bases not matched to a gene: 4. Germline assignment: CDR1 SQVTM and CDR2 ANQGSEA.

The chain combines TRBV19 with TRBJ2-7, with D perhaps matching TRBD1 (5 bases). There are 14 residues in the CDR3. Germline CDR1 and CDR2: LNHDA and SQIVND (reference sequence). The V end lost 10 bases, the J end lost 5 bases, and 21 bases lay between the germline ends. The CDR3 DNA follows: TGTGCCACCCACCAGGGTCAGCCATACGACGAGCAGTACTTC. Its translation is CATHQGQPYDEQYF.

V and J are TRBV28 and TRBJ1-5; a possible D gene is TRBD1 (5 bases). Germline CDR1 reads MDHEN; CDR2 reads SYDVKM. Trimming took 4 bases from V and 7 from J, leaving 17 bases between them. The length of the CDR3 is 15 residues. The CDR3 here is CASSSAGRGRQPQHF. Here the CDR3 DNA reads TGTGCCAGCAGTTCCGCGGGGCGGGGGAGACAGCCCCAGCATTTT.

This clone was counted ten times or more. The chain uses TRBV19 and TRBJ1-6, with 7 bases lining up with TRBD1. CDR3 length: 16 amino acids. After removal of 7 bases from V and 6 bases from J, the junction contained 12 bases not matched to a gene. Germline loops: CDR1 LNHDA, CDR2 SQIVND (reference sequence). The CDR3 region is CASKTGQVDLNSPLHF. In DNA, the CDR3 is TGTGCCAGTAAAACCGGACAGGTGGATCTTAATTCACCCCTCCACTTT.

The chain has TRBV27 and TRBJ1-2; D not resolved. The CDR3 has 14 residues. V was trimmed by 3 bases and J by 7 bases, leaving 15 bases between them. The germline CDR1 and CDR2 sequences are MNHEY and SMNVEV (reference sequence). The CDR3 protein is CASSFRSGVGGYTF. The CDR3 nucleotides are TGTGCCAGCAGTTTCCGGAGCGGGGTGGGTGGCTACACCTTC.

The rearrangement joins TRBV5-6 to TRBJ2-5; D uncertain. From germline, CDR1 is SGHDT and CDR2 YYEEEE. Trimming shortened V by 0 bases and J by 7 bases, and 7 bases separated the two germline ends. There are 12 residues in the CDR3. CDR3 DNA: TGTGCCAGCAGCTTGGATCCGGGGACCCAGTACTTC. The encoded protein is CASSLDPGTQYF.

This clone has just a few counts. The chain links TRBV13 to TRBJ2-7, with D hard to call. The V gene lost 4 bases and the J gene lost 3 bases, with 10 bases spanning the gap. Looked up from germline, CDR1 is PRHDT and CDR2 is FYEKMQ (reference sequence). The CDR3 runs to 13 residues. The CDR3 loop reads CASSSPPHYEQYF. The CDR3 nucleotides are TGTGCCAGCAGCTCCCCACCACACTACGAGCAGTACTTC.

The chain has TRBV30 and TRBJ1-1; possibly TRBD1 for D (5 bases). In germline, CDR1 is GTSNPN, CDR2 SVGIG (reference sequence). The V end lost 1 base, the J end lost 0 bases, and 9 bases lay between the germline ends. CDR3 length: 14 amino acids. CDR3 in DNA: TGTGCCTGGAGTGAGGGACGGATGAACACTGAAGCTTTCTTT. Translation gives CAWSEGRMNTEAFF.

The CDR3 DNA is TGTGCCTGGGGTCGGACGGCGGGGGAGCTGTTTTTT. Its translation: CAWGRTAGELFF. This sequence joins TRBV30 and TRBJ2-2; D is undetermined. V was clipped by 5 bases and J by 8 bases, with 12 bases between them. Germline lookup yields CDR1 GTSNPN and CDR2 SVGIG (reference sequence). This CDR3 is built from 12 residues.

V and J are TRBV6-5 and TRBJ1-1, with a possible D match to TRBD1 (5 bases). This CDR3 contains 14 residues. Germline CDR1 and CDR2: MNHEY and SVGAGI. Deletions cut 7 bases from V and 4 bases from J, with 16 bases between. CDR3 loop: CASTRGGVGTEAFF. CDR3 sequence (DNA): TGTGCCAGCACTCGCGGAGGGGTCGGCACTGAAGCTTTCTTT.

V is TRBV5-6 and J is TRBJ2-7; TRBD2 matches 10 bases. This CDR3 contains 17 residues. In germline, CDR1 is SGHDT, CDR2 YYEEEE. Germline trimming cut 0 bases from V and 0 bases from J; bases unmatched to any gene: 6. As DNA, the CDR3 is TGTGCCAGCAGCTTGGTAGCGGGGGGTTTGAGCTCCTACGAGCAGTACTTC. This gives the protein CASSLVAGGLSSYEQYF. Using reference TRBV5-6 and TRBJ2-7 for the parts outside the CDR3, the full variable domain is DAGVTQSPTHLIKTRGQQVTLRCSPKSGHDTVSWYQQALGQGPQFIFQYYEEEERQRGNFPDRFSGHQFPNYSSELNVNALLLGDSALYLCASSLVAGGLSSYEQYFGPGTRLTVT.

The CDR3: CASSLEGPNTGELFF. CDR3 sequence (DNA): TGTGCCAGCAGCTTGGAGGGACCCAACACCGGGGAGCTGTTTTTT. The genes are TRBV5-4 and TRBJ2-2, with D perhaps TRBD1 or TRBD2 (5 bases each). The germline gives CDR1 SGHNT, CDR2 YYREEE (reference sequence). V was cut by 0 bases and J by 2 bases, with 8 bases left in between. The CDR3 consists of 15 residues.

The genes are TRBV19 and TRBJ1-2, with a weak D call TRBD1 (5 bases). The length of the CDR3 is 14 residues. V shed 3 bases and J shed 5 bases, with 13 bases lying between them. Germline CDR1 reads LNHDA; CDR2 reads SQIVND (reference sequence). Here the CDR3 DNA reads TGTGCCAGTAGTATGCAGGGTCTGATTTATGGCTACACCTTC. Translated, it gives CASSMQGLIYGYTF. The full variable domain, its missing parts supplied by reference TRBV19 and TRBJ1-2, is DGGITQSPKYLFRKEGQNVTLSCEQNLNHDAMYWYRQDPGQGLRLIYYSQIVNDFQKGDIAEGYSVSREKKESFPLTVTSAQKNPTAFYLCASSMQGLIYGYTFGSGTRLTVV.

This clone was picked up one time. The chain joins TRBV11-2 to TRBJ2-5, with D perhaps matching TRBD2 (6 bases). V was pared by 5 bases and J by 2 bases, with 12 bases between. The CDR3 is made up of 14 amino acids. In germline, CDR1 is SGHAT, CDR2 FQNNGV. The CDR3 reads CASSHGSSQETQYF. CDR3 DNA: TGTGCCAGCAGCCACGGGAGCAGTCAAGAGACCCAGTACTTC. Full variable domain (remainder filled in from reference TRBV11-2 and TRBJ2-5): EAGVAQSPRYKIIEKRQSVAFWCNPISGHATLYWYQQILGQGPKLLIQFQNNGVVDDSQLPKDRFSAERLKGVDSTLKIQPAKLEDSAVYLCASSHGSSQETQYFGPGTRLLVL.

The rearrangement joins TRBV4-1 to TRBJ2-3; 8 bases agree with TRBD2. Germline CDR1 reads MGHRA; CDR2 reads YSYEKL. The CDR3 totals 17 residues. With V trimmed by 4 bases and J by 5 bases, 14 bases remained unmatched. The DNA for the CDR3 is TGCGCCAGCAGCCCCGCGGAGCGGGGGCGGGAGAGAGATACGCAGTATTTT. The encoded protein is CASSPAERGRERDTQYF.

The J gene is TRBJ1-5, the V gene TRBV28; possibly TRBD1 for D (5 bases). The germline V gene encodes CDR1 MDHEN and CDR2 SYDVKM. This CDR3 comprises 18 residues. V was cut by 3 bases and J by 6 bases, with 24 bases left in between. The CDR3 nucleotides are TGTGCCAGCAGTTTCTTGGGCAGGGCCGAGGGGAAGGGTCAGCCCCAGCATTTT. Translating it yields CASSFLGRAEGKGQPQHF.

The CDR3 loop reads CASTTTHNSYEQYF. In DNA form, the CDR3 reads TGTGCCAGCACCACGACCCATAACTCCTACGAGCAGTACTTC. This chain connects TRBV6-1 to TRBJ2-7; D gene uncertain. The CDR3 is 14 residues long. The V end was cut by 7 bases, the J end by 0 bases, with 13 bases between. Germline-derived CDR1 and CDR2 are MNHNS and SASEGT.

In this sample, this clone turned up many times. Other DNA variants within this sample encode the same CDR3. The rearrangement uses TRBV29-1 and TRBJ2-3, with 9 bases identical to TRBD2. Germline lookup yields CDR1 SQVTM and CDR2 ANQGSEA. The length of the CDR3 is 13 residues. Trimming removed 5 bases from V and 1 base from J; junction bases left unmatched: 1. The CDR3 DNA reads as TGCAGCGTTAGGACTAGCGGCACAGATACGCAGTATTTT. This sequence encodes CSVRTSGTDTQYF.

This clone has only one observation. V gene TRBV20-1 combines with J gene TRBJ2-7; D remains unclear. V lost 4 bases to trimming and J lost 4 bases, with 8 bases between them. Germline V gene sequence: CDR1 DFQATT, CDR2 SNEGSKA (reference sequence). The CDR3 extends over 11 amino acids. CDR3 DNA sequence: TGCAGTGCTATTAACACATACGAGCAGTACTTC. Translation gives CSAINTYEQYF.

The rearrangement links TRBV2 to TRBJ2-1; 9 positions agree with TRBD2. Germline assignment: CDR1 SNHLY and CDR2 FYNNEI. J gave up 5 bases and V 8 bases, and 10 bases lay outside the gene matches. The CDR3 runs to 15 residues. CDR3 region: CASFHSGGRDNEQFF. The CDR3 coding sequence is TGTGCCAGCTTCCATAGCGGGGGCCGCGACAATGAGCAGTTCTTC.

The chain has TRBV5-6 and TRBJ2-1; 8 bases line up with TRBD2. CDR1 and CDR2 (germline): SGHDT, YYEEEE. Trimming at V came to 0 bases and at J to 4 bases, leaving 6 bases not matched to a gene. The CDR3 has 16 amino acids. In DNA, the CDR3 is TGTGCCAGCAGCTTGGATCGCGGGGGGTATTACAATGAGCAGTTCTTC. Translation: CASSLDRGGYYNEQFF.

A few counts support this clone. The chain links TRBV6-5 to TRBJ1-2, with D possibly being TRBD1 (6 bases). The CDR3 is 14 residues long. V was trimmed by 0 bases and J by 8 bases, leaving 13 bases between them. Germline assignment: CDR1 MNHEY and CDR2 SVGAGI. CDR3 bases: TGTGCCAGCAGTTACTCGGCAGGGGCGCACGGCTACACCTTC. Its translation: CASSYSAGAHGYTF.

Notes on this clone: Relative to the germline gene, one junction end is altered; a read error may explain this. The chain is built from TRBV7-7 and TRBJ2-2; perhaps TRBD1 as D (5 bases). The CDR3 covers 14 residues. The germline CDR1 and CDR2 sequences are SSHAT and FNYEAQ (reference sequence). CDR3 in amino acids: CASSLGASTGELFF. The CDR3 DNA is TGTGCTAGCAGCTTAGGGGCCAGCACCGGGGAGCTGTTTTTT.